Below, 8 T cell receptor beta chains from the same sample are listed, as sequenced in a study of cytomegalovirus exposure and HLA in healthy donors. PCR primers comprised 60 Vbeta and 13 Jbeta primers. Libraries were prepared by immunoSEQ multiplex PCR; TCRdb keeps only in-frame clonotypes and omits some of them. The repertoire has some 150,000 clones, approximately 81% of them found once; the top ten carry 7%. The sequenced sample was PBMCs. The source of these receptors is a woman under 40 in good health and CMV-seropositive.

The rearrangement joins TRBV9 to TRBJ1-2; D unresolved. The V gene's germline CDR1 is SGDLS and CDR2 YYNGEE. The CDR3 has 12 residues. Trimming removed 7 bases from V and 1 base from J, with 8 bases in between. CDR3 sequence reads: CASGEVNYGYTF. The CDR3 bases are TGTGCCAGCGGAGAGGTTAACTATGGCTACACCTTC.

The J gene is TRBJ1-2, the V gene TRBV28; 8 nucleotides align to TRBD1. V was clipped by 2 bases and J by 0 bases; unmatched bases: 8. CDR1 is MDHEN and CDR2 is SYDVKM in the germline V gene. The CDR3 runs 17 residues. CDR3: CASSLGAQGASNYGYTF. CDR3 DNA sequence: TGTGCCAGCAGTTTAGGGGCGCAGGGGGCCTCTAACTATGGCTACACCTTC.

The CDR3 DNA reads TGTGCCAGTAGTATCCCAGGGGAAGAGACCCAGTACTTC. Residues: CASSIPGEETQYF. This chain uses TRBV19 with TRBJ2-5; D possibly corresponds to TRBD1 (6 bases). The ends were cut back, 3 bases at V and 3 bases at J, with 8 bases in the middle. Germline V lookup: CDR1 LNHDA, CDR2 SQIVND (reference sequence). The CDR3 consists of 13 residues.

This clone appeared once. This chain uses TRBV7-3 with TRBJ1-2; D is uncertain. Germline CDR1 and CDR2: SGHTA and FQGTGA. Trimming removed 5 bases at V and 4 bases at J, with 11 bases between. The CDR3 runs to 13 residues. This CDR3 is CASSLSGGYGYTF. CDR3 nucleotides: TGTGCCAGCAGCCTAAGTGGCGGCTATGGCTACACCTTC.

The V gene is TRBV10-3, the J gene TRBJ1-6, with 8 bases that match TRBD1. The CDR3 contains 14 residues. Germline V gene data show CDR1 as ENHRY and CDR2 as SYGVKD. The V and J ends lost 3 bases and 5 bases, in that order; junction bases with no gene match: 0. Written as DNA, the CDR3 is TGTGCCATCAGTGAACAGGGGGATAATTCACCCCTCCACTTT. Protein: CAISEQGDNSPLHF.

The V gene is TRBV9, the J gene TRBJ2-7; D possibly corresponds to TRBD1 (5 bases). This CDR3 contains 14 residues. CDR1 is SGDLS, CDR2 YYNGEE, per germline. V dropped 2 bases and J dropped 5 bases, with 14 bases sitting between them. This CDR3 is CASSVSGRDDEQYF. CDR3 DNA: TGTGCCAGCAGCGTTTCGGGCAGGGATGACGAGCAGTACTTC.

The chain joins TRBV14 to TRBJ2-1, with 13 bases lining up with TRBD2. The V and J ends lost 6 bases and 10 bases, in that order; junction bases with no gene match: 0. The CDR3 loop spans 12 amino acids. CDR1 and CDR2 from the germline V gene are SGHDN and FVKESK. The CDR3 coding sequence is TGTGCCAGCAGGGGACTAGCGGGAGAGCAGTTCTTC. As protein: CASRGLAGEQFF.

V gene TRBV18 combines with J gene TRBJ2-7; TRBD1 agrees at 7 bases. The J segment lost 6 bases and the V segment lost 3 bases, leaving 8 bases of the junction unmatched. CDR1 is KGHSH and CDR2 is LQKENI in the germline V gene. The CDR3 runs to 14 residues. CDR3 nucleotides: TGTGCCAGCTCACCCGGACAGGATCTTGTCGAGCAGTACTTC. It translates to CASSPGQDLVEQYF.